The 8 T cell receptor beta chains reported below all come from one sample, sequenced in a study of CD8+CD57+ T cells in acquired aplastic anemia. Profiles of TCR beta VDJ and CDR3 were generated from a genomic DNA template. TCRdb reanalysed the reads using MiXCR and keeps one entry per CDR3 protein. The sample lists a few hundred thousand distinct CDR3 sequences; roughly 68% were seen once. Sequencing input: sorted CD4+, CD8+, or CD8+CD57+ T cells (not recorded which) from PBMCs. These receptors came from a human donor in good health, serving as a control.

The CDR3 DNA follows: TGCAGCGTCCCCGGGACAGGGGTCGGCTACACCTTC. Translating gives CSVPGTGVGYTF. V gene TRBV29-1 combines with J gene TRBJ1-2, with 10 bases aligning to TRBD1. The CDR3 is made up of 12 amino acids. V trimming: 6 bases; J trimming: 8 bases; junction bases outside the gene matches: 6. CDR1 is SQVTM, CDR2 ANQGSEA, per germline.

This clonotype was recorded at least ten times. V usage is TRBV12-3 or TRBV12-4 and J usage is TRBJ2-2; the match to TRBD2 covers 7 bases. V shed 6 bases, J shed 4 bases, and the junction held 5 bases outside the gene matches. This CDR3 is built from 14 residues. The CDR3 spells CASSTSAFTGELFF. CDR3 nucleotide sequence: TGTGCCAGCAGCACTAGCGCGTTCACCGGGGAGCTGTTTTTT.

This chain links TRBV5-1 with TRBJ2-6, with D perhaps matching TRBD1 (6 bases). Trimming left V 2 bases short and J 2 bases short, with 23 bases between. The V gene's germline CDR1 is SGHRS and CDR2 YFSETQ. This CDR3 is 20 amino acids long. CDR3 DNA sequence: TGCGCCAGCAGCTTAGTCACCGACAATGAGCAGGGGACTGGGGCCAACGTCCTGACTTTC. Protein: CASSLVTDNEQGTGANVLTF. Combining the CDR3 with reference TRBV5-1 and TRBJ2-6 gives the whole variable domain KAGVTQTPRYLIKTRGQQVTLSCSPISGHRSVSWYQQTPGQGLQFLFEYFSETQRNKGNFPGRFSGRQFSNSRSEMNVSTLELGDSALYLCASSLVTDNEQGTGANVLTFGAGSRLTVL.

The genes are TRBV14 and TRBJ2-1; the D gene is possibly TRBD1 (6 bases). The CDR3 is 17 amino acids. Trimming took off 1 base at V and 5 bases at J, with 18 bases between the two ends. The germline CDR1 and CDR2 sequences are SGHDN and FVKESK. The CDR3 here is CASSQGRGGAADNEQFF. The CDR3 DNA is TGTGCCAGCAGCCAAGGGAGAGGGGGTGCAGCTGACAATGAGCAGTTCTTC.

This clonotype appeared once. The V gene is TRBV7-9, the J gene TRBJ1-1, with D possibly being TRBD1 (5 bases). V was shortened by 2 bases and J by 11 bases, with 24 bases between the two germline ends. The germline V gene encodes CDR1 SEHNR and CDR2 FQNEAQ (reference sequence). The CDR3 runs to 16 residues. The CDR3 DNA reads TGTGCCAGCAGCTTACGAGCCCAGGGTGAAAAACTGTTTGCTTTCTTT. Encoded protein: CASSLRAQGEKLFAFF.

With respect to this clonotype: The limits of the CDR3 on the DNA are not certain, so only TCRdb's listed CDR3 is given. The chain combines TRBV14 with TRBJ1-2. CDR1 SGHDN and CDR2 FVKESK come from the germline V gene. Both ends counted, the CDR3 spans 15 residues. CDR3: CASSLGVEEYFGHTF.

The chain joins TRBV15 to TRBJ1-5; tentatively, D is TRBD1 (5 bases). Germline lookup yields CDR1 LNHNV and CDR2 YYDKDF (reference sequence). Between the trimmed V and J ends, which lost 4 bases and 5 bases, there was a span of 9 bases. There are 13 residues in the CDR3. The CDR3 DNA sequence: TGTGCCACCAGCACACGGGGGGATCAGCCCCAGCATTTT. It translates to CATSTRGDQPQHF.

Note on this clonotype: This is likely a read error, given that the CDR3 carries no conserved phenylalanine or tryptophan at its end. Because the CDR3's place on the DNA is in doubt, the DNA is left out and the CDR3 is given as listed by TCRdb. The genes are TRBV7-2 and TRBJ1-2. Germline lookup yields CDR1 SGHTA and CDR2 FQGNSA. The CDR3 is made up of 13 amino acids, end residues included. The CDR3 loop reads CASSLGSSGEIGR.